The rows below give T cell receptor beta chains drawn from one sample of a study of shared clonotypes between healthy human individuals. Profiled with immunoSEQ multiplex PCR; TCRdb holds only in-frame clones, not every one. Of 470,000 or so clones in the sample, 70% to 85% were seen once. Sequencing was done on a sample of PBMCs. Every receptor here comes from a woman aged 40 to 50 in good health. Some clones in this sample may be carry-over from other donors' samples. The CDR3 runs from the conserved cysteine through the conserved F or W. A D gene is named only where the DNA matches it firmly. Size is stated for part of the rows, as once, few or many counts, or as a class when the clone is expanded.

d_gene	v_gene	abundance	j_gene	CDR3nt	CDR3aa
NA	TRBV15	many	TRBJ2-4	TGTGCCACCAGCAGAGGGGGGCAGCAAGCCAAAAACATTCAGTACTTC	CATSRGGQQAKNIQYF
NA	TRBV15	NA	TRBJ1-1	TGTGCCACCAGCAGAGTCGGCGCCAGTCTCAACACTGAAGCTTTCTTT	CATSRVGASLNTEAFF
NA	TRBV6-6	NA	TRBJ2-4	TGTGCCAGCAGTTACTCTGGGGGGAAAAACATTCAGTACTTC	CASSYSGGKNIQYF
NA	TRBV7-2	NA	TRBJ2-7	TGTGCCAGCAGCTTAGTGGGGGGGCCGTCCTACGAGCAGTACTTC	CASSLVGGPSYEQYF
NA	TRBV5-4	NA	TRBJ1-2	TGTGCCAGCAGCTTGGGACAGCATGACTATGGCTACACCTTC	CASSLGQHDYGYTF
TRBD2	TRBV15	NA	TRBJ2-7	TGTGCCACCAGCAGAGGTGCGGGAGGGTACTCCTACGAGCAGTACTTC	CATSRGAGGYSYEQYF
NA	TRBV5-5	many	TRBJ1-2	TGTGCCAGCAGCTTGGGGGGGGCCTATGGCTACACCTTC	CASSLGGAYGYTF
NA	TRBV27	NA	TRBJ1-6	TGTGCCAGCAGTTTAGGTCGTCGGCCGAATTCACCCCTCCACTTT	CASSLGRRPNSPLHF
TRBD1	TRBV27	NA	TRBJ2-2	TGTGCCAGCAGTGCCGGGACAGGAATTACCGGGGAGCTGTTTTTT	CASSAGTGITGELFF
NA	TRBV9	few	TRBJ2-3	TGTGCCAGCGGTAACGGGAGAGGCACAGATACGCAGTATTTT	CASGNGRGTDTQYF
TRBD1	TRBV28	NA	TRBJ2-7	TGTGCCAGCAGTTTCCCGACAGGGCTCTACGAGCAGTACTTC	CASSFPTGLYEQYF